The rows below give T cell receptor beta chains drawn from one sample of a study of blood T cell repertoires in COVID-19. Libraries were prepared by immunoSEQ multiplex PCR; TCRdb keeps only in-frame clonotypes and omits some of them. The sample has some 130,000 clones, around 80% seen once. The sample was PBMCs or T cells enriched from blood (not recorded which). Receptors originate from a man aged 35 to 55 with acute COVID-19. Both conserved end residues are part of each CDR3. The D gene is left open where the match is weak. Only part of the rows carry a size: once, few, many, or a class if the clone is expanded.

>-|TRBJ2-3|TRBV27|TRBD2
TGTGCCAGCACCCCCTTGGAAGCGGGAGGATCAGATACGCAGTATTTT
CASTPLEAGGSDTQYF
>few|TRBJ1-1|TRBV28|-
TGTGCCAGCAGTCAGAACACTGAAGCTTTCTTT
CASSQNTEAFF
>-|TRBJ2-5|TRBV2|TRBD2
TGTGCCAGCAGTGAGCTAGCGGCGTTACAAGAGACCCAGTACTTC
CASSELAALQETQYF
>-|TRBJ1-2|TRBV19|TRBD1
TGTGCCAGTAGCGGACAGGGGGACGGAGGCTACACCTTC
CASSGQGDGGYTF
>-|TRBJ1-6|TRBV5-8|-
TGTGCCAGCAGCACCGACACCCGCAGCTCCTATAATTCACCCCTCCACTTT
CASSTDTRSSYNSPLHF
>-|TRBJ2-1|TRBV5-1|TRBD2
TGCGCCAGCAGCTTAAGCGGGAGGGCCCAATCTATTGAGCAGTTCTTC
CASSLSGRAQSIEQFF
>-|TRBJ1-1|TRBV2|-
TGTGCCAGCAGTGACTGGTCAGGGGTGAACACTGAAGCTTTCTTT
CASSDWSGVNTEAFF
>-|TRBJ1-5|TRBV6-5|TRBD1
TGTGCCAGCAAGCAGGGGGAGGATCAGCCCCAGCATTTT
CASKQGEDQPQHF
>-|TRBJ1-2|TRBV3-1/TRBV3-2|-
TGTGCCAGCAGCTCTCGGACAGCATCTAACTATGGCTACACCTTC
CASSSRTASNYGYTF
>-|TRBJ1-2|TRBV2|-
TGTGCCAGCAGTGAAGAGGGAGTTGGCTACACCTTC
CASSEEGVGYTF
>-|TRBJ2-7|TRBV5-6|-
TGTGCCAGCAGCTTTAATACCTACGAGCAGTACTTC
CASSFNTYEQYF
>-|TRBJ2-3|TRBV19|TRBD2
TGTGCCAGTACCACTAGCGGAGGGGGTAGCACAGATACGCAGTATTTT
CASTTSGGGSTDTQYF
>-|TRBJ2-1|TRBV18|-
TGTGCCAGCTCAACCGGAGACTACCTATACAATGAGCAGTTCTTC
CASSTGDYLYNEQFF
>-|TRBJ1-2|TRBV24-1|TRBD1
TGTGCCACCAGTGATTCGACAGGGGGCGACTATGGCTACACCTTC
CATSDSTGGDYGYTF
>once|TRBJ2-1|TRBV28|TRBD2
TGTGCCAGCAGTTCCCAACTAGCGGGAGGGTTGTTCTTC
CASSSQLAGGLFF
>-|TRBJ2-1|TRBV11-2|TRBD2
TGTGCCAGCAGCCCCCAAACTAGCGGGGCAACCGAGCAGTTCTTC
CASSPQTSGATEQFF
>-|TRBJ1-6|TRBV7-2|-
TGTGCCAGCAGCCCCCTGGCAGGGGTTAATTCACCCCTCCACTTT
CASSPLAGVNSPLHF
>-|TRBJ1-5|TRBV6-1|-
TGTGCCAGCAGTGAAGTCCCCGAGGGCAATCAGCCCCAGCATTTT
CASSEVPEGNQPQHF
>once|TRBJ1-5|TRBV18|-
TGTGCCAGCTCACCGACAGATTTAAATCAGCCCCAGCATTTT
CASSPTDLNQPQHF
>-|TRBJ2-5|TRBV6-5|TRBD2
TGTGCCAGCAGTTACTCAAGCGGGGGTGCTGGGGAGACCCAGTACTTC
CASSYSSGGAGETQYF
>-|TRBJ1-2|TRBV3-1/TRBV3-2|-
TGTGCCAGCAGCCAAGATCCCGGGAGCGGCTACACCTTC
CASSQDPGSGYTF
>-|TRBJ1-1|TRBV30|-
TGTGCCTGGAGTGCCCAGTTTGAAGCTTTCTTT
CAWSAQFEAFF
>few|TRBJ1-6|TRBV7-3|-
TGTGCCAGCAGCCAAGGAGAATCACCCCTCCACTTT
CASSQGESPLHF
>-|TRBJ2-1|TRBV28|TRBD1
TGTGCCAGCAGACAGGGGGTGATCTACAATGAGCAGTTCTTC
CASRQGVIYNEQFF
>-|TRBJ2-5|TRBV7-3|TRBD2
TGTGCCAGCAGCGTATCCGGGACTAGCGAGACCCAGTACTTC
CASSVSGTSETQYF
>few|TRBJ2-5|TRBV7-6|TRBD1
TGTGCCAGCAGCTCCGAGGGGGACAGGGGATTCAAAGAGACCCAGTACTTC
CASSSEGDRGFKETQYF
>-|TRBJ2-1|TRBV24-1|-
TGTGCCACCAGTCATAGACTCTCCTCCAATGAGCAGTTCTTC
CATSHRLSSNEQFF
>-|TRBJ1-2|TRBV11-2|TRBD1
TGTGCCAGCAGCCCACAGGGGTCTGGGGGCTACACCTTC
CASSPQGSGGYTF
>-|TRBJ2-2|TRBV18|-
TGTGCCAGCTCACCCCTAAACGCGAACACCGGGGAGCTGTTTTTT
CASSPLNANTGELFF
>-|TRBJ2-3|TRBV7-9|TRBD1
TGTGCCAGCAGCTTTGGAGCAGGGGGTCCCGATACGCAGTATTTT
CASSFGAGGPDTQYF
>once|TRBJ2-1|TRBV25-1|TRBD2
TGTGCCAGCAGTGAATATGAGGTAGCGGGAGTTTCTTACAATGAGCAGTTCTTC
CASSEYEVAGVSYNEQFF
>-|TRBJ1-3|TRBV18|-
TGTGCCAGCTCACCACCGGGGGCGCGGGGAAACACCATATATTTT
CASSPPGARGNTIYF
>once|TRBJ1-4|TRBV27|-
TGTGCCAGCAGTTATGGGGGGAGGGGTGAAAAACTGTTTTTT
CASSYGGRGEKLFF
>-|TRBJ2-7|TRBV21-1|-
TGTGCCAGCAGCACCAACAGGGGTACTTACTACGAGCAGTACTTC
CASSTNRGTYYEQYF
>-|TRBJ1-3|TRBV15|TRBD1
TGTGCCACCAGCAGAGGAGGGACAGGGGAGGTATCCATATATTTT
CATSRGGTGEVSIYF
>-|TRBJ1-3|TRBV15|-
TGTGCCACCAGCAGATCCCACTCTGGAAACACCATATATTTT
CATSRSHSGNTIYF
>-|TRBJ1-2|TRBV6-6|-
TGTGCCAGCAGATCGAGGGGGTATGGCTACACCTTC
CASRSRGYGYTF